This T cell receptor (beta chain) was found in a study of cytotoxic CD8 clonotypes in ibrutinib-treated CLL. Profiled with immunoSEQ multiplex PCR; TCRdb holds only in-frame clones, not every one. The sample lists 60,000 to 95,000 clones, around 78% occurring once. Trimming cost V 2 bases and J 7 bases, with 12 bases left between them. The CDR3 spans 14 residues. Germline CDR1 and CDR2: MNHNY and SVGAGI (reference sequence). This clonotype was obtained from a human donor with chronic lymphocytic leukemia. The chain is built from TRBV6-6 and TRBJ1-3; no definite D call. The sequencing used PBMCs, collected after 24 months of ibrutinib treatment. Here the CDR3 DNA reads TGTGCCAGCAGTTACGAGGGTGATGGGAACACCATATATTTT. Amino acid sequence: CASSYEGDGNTIYF.